The present entry profiles one T cell receptor beta chain with its context. The data belong to a study of blood T cell repertoires in COVID-19. Original analysis: It was from reference gene primer amplification that nucleated cell counts were estimated. Libraries were prepared by immunoSEQ multiplex PCR; TCRdb keeps only in-frame clonotypes and omits some of them. The DNA gave D and trimming, while V, J and clone size come from that table. The sample includes around 110,000 clones, roughly 80% of them seen just once. The CDR3 is made up of 16 amino acids. The V end was cut by 3 bases, the J end by 0 bases, with 11 bases between. The germline V gene encodes CDR1 SGHAT and CDR2 FQNNGV.

The sequenced sample consisted of peripheral blood. The genes are TRBV11-2 and TRBJ2-2; TRBD1 is a possible D gene (5 bases). This TCR was sampled from a woman in her fifties or sixties with acute or convalescent COVID-19. CDR3 amino acids: CASSFRVPTNTGELFF. CDR3 coding DNA: TGTGCCAGCAGCTTCAGGGTACCGACGAACACCGGGGAGCTGTTTTTT. Filled out from reference TRBV11-2 and TRBJ2-2, the complete variable domain reads EAGVAQSPRYKIIEKRQSVAFWCNPISGHATLYWYQQILGQGPKLLIQFQNNGVVDDSQLPKDRFSAERLKGVDSTLKIQPAKLEDSAVYLCASSFRVPTNTGELFFGEGSRLTVL.